One and the same sample provided the 5 T cell receptor beta chains below, sequenced in a study of blood T cell repertoires in COVID-19. The protocol was immunoSEQ multiplex PCR, while the TCRdb copy is restricted to in-frame clones and leaves out a portion. The sample contains 190,000 or so clones, around 88% of which appear only once. Sequencing input: PBMCs or T cells enriched from blood (not recorded which). The source is a woman between 25 and 40 years old who had recovered from COVID-19.

The chain recombines TRBV28 with TRBJ2-7, with 7 bases that match TRBD2. The CDR3 length is 13 residues. The junction had 8 bases not matched to a gene; V was cut back by 8 bases and J by 4 bases. The V gene's germline CDR1 is MDHEN and CDR2 SYDVKM. The CDR3 bases are TGTGCCAGCTCCGGGACTAACGAATACGAGCAGTACTTC. As protein: CASSGTNEYEQYF.

The chain joins TRBV2 to TRBJ2-1; TRBD2 matches 9 bases. The CDR3 is 14 amino acids. V shed 9 bases and J 2 bases; nucleotides not matched to a gene: 5. Germline V gene data show CDR1 as SNHLY and CDR2 as FYNNEI. Written as DNA, the CDR3 is TGTGCCAGTCCGGGACTAGCACCCTACAATGAGCAGTTCTTC. Its protein product is CASPGLAPYNEQFF. Full variable domain (remainder filled in from reference TRBV2 and TRBJ2-1): EPEVTQTPSHQVTQMGQEVILRCVPISNHLYFYWYRQILGQKVEFLVSFYNNEISEKSEIFDDQFSVERPDGSNFTLKIRSTKLEDSAMYFCASPGLAPYNEQFFGPGTRLTVL.

In its sample, this clone was seen once. The chain couples TRBV6-4 to TRBJ2-1; TRBD2 matches at 7 bases. V lost 4 bases to trimming and J lost 9 bases; unmatched junction nucleotides: 12. Germline V lookup: CDR1 MRHNA, CDR2 SNTAGT. The CDR3 sequence is 15 residues long. CDR3 nucleotide sequence: TGTGCCAGCAGTGGCTCTGGACTAGGATCGAGTGAGCAGTTCTTC. Its protein product is CASSGSGLGSSEQFF.

The rearrangement joins TRBV5-1 to TRBJ2-1, with 12 bases that match TRBD2. Germline V gives CDR1 SGHRS, CDR2 YFSETQ. Trimming at V came to 4 bases and at J to 9 bases, leaving 11 bases not matched to a gene. This CDR3 is built from 16 residues. Written as DNA, the CDR3 is TGCGCCAGCAGCGATCGGACTAGCGGGAAAAAGAGTGAGCAGTTCTTC. It encodes CASSDRTSGKKSEQFF.

CDR3 DNA sequence: TGTGCCAGTAGTATTGGGCTAGCGGAAGAGACCCAGTACTTC. Its protein is CASSIGLAEETQYF. The chain uses TRBV19 and TRBJ2-5; 7 nucleotides match TRBD2. The CDR3 spans 14 residues. The germline V gene has CDR1 LNHDA and CDR2 SQIVND (reference sequence). The V gene end was trimmed by 3 bases and the J gene end by 3 bases; junction bases not matched to a gene: 4.